This T cell receptor beta chain originates from a study of T cell changes during pregnancy in multiple sclerosis. This table comes from immunoSEQ multiplex PCR, and its TCRdb copy is limited to in-frame clones, with some not included. The sample has tens of thousands of clones; roughly nine tenths are singletons. From germline, CDR1 is SGHTA and CDR2 FQGTGA. The CDR3 sequence is 15 residues long. After removal of 4 bases from V and 2 bases from J, the junction contained 8 bases not matched to a gene. The starting material was CD8+ T cells from peripheral blood mononuclear cells, obtained before pregnancy. This receptor was identified in a female donor with multiple sclerosis, enrolled in a pregnancy study. The rearrangement uses TRBV7-3 and TRBJ2-7, with 7 bases that match TRBD1. The CDR3 DNA reads as TGTGCCAGCAGCTCCCAACCCGGGACAGCCTACGAGCAGTACTTC. This gives the protein CASSSQPGTAYEQYF.